This T cell receptor (beta chain) was obtained from a study of cytomegalovirus exposure and HLA in healthy donors. Study in general: Early released data had about 85 million unique TCRs, all coming from HLA-typed donors. Findings and caveats of the study: The study designated over 150 TCR beta chains cytomegalovirus-associated. In a later analysis, at a false discovery rate of 0.05, 16,951 TCR beta sequences were associated with HLA alleles. In a later analysis, several top co-occurrence clusters appeared linked to parvovirus B19, influenza, CMV and Epstein-Barr virus.

PCR amplification relied on 60 Vbeta primers (plus 13 Jbeta primers). Assay used: immunoSEQ multiplex PCR; TCRdb lists only in-frame clones, some missing. Of approximately 140,000 clones in the sample, just under 85% were seen once. Comment on this clone: Antigen unknown.

Germline assignment: CDR1 SGHDN and CDR2 FVKESK. This CDR3 has 15 amino acids. V lost 0 bases to trimming and J lost 7 bases; unmatched junction nucleotides: 3. The sequence came from a man aged 35 to 55 in good health and CMV-seropositive. Sequenced sample: PBMCs. This chain uses TRBV14 with TRBJ2-1, with 10 nucleotides matching TRBD2. CDR3 DNA: TGTGCCAGCAGCCAAGATAGCGGGAGGAGGAATGAGCAGTTCTTC. The encoded protein is CASSQDSGRRNEQFF.